These 26 T cell receptor beta chains came from one sample sequenced in a study of read filtering for tumor transcriptome and immune sequencing. From roughly 390 ng of RNA, a library with molecular barcoded alpha/delta and beta/gamma adaptors was made. TCRdb processed the reads anew with MiXCR; each CDR3 protein has one entry. The sample has approximately 20,000 distinct CDR3 sequences, around 21% seen once; the top ten hold around 24%. The sample taken for sequencing was a population of CD138-negative cells sorted from bone marrow. The source is a donor aged 40 or over with multiple myeloma.

This clonotype showed up many times. This chain uses TRBV6-2 or TRBV6-3 with TRBJ2-7, with TRBD1 matching 7 bases. Germline V gene sequence: CDR1 MNHEY, CDR2 SVGEGT. V lost 4 bases to trimming and J lost 2 bases; unmatched junction nucleotides: 8. The CDR3 sequence is 15 residues long. CDR3 in DNA: TGTGCCAGCAGTTTCCGGGACAGAAAAACCTACGAGCAGTACTTC. Translation: CASSFRDRKTYEQYF.

By share, this clonotype ranks as medium-sized (0.01 to 0.1%). Here the CDR3 DNA reads TGTGCCAGCAGCCCCCCCGGATGGAACACTGAAGCTTTCTTT. Residues: CASSPPGWNTEAFF. This chain joins TRBV11-3 and TRBJ1-1; D is unresolved. The CDR3 contains 14 residues. Trimming stripped 5 bases from V and 1 base from J, with 11 bases between. CDR1 is SGHNT, CDR2 YENEEA, per germline.

With respect to this clonotype: A read error is the likely source, as a far larger clone sits one nucleotide away. This chain's CDR3 is CASSALAGPRGDRNSYEQYF. CDR3 DNA: TGTGCCAGCAGCGCACTTGCCGGGCCGCGGGGCGATAGGAACTCCTACGAGCAGTACTTC. The gene calls are TRBV7-9 and TRBJ2-7; possibly TRBD2 for D (6 bases). The germline CDR1 and CDR2 sequences are SEHNR and FQNEAQ (reference sequence). CDR3 length equals 20 residues. V dropped 5 bases and J dropped 0 bases, with 29 bases sitting between them.

This clonotype showed up many times. The rearrangement joins TRBV7-2 to TRBJ2-3; 9 positions match TRBD2. The CDR3 is 15 residues long. Per the germline V gene, CDR1 is SGHTA and CDR2 is FQGNSA. V was pared by 7 bases and J by 9 bases, with 14 bases of the junction left unmatched. CDR3: CASTHAVLAGQTQYF. DNA of the CDR3: TGTGCCAGCACCCATGCGGTCCTAGCGGGACAGACGCAGTATTTT.

Regarding this clonotype: Sequence at one end of the junction differs from germline and may be a read error. This chain joins TRBV29-1 and TRBJ2-7, with 7 bases aligning to TRBD2. From germline, CDR1 is SQVTM and CDR2 ANQGSEA. This CDR3 is built from 12 residues. The CDR3 DNA reads TGCAGCGTTGAGACTAGCTCCTACAAGCAGTACTTC. Its protein product is CSVETSSYKQYF.

In its sample, this clonotype was seen many times. The chain combines TRBV5-1 with TRBJ2-2, with D maybe TRBD1 (6 bases). The germline V gene has CDR1 SGHRS and CDR2 YFSETQ. V was clipped by 3 bases and J by 7 bases, with 10 bases between them. This CDR3 is built from 13 residues. CDR3 region: CASSSTGYGELFF. DNA of the CDR3: TGCGCCAGCAGCTCTACAGGGTACGGGGAGCTGTTTTTT.

This sequence joins TRBV12-5 and TRBJ1-1; weak D call: TRBD1 (5 bases). The V gene lost 1 base and the J gene lost 7 bases, with 7 bases spanning the gap. This CDR3 has 12 amino acids. Germline CDR1 and CDR2: LGHNT and FRNRAP. The CDR3 sequence is CASGLGQGEAFF. CDR3 coding DNA: TGTGCTAGTGGTTTGGGCCAGGGTGAAGCTTTCTTT.

The table lists this clonotype with many counts. The chain joins TRBV29-1 to TRBJ2-1; TRBD2 agrees at 10 bases. Per germline, CDR1 SQVTM and CDR2 ANQGSEA. The CDR3 covers 16 residues. The junction had 11 bases not matched to a gene; V was cut back by 6 bases and J by 3 bases. The DNA for the CDR3 is TGCAGCGTGCCTCATAGGACTAGCGGAAACTACAATGAGCAGTTCTTC. Protein sequence: CSVPHRTSGNYNEQFF.

With regard to this clonotype: A far larger clone is a single base away, which makes a read error likely. The rearrangement links TRBV5-3 to TRBJ2-2; D is unclear. TRBV5-3 is given ORF status, its function remaining uncertain. Trimming removed 2 bases from V and 1 base from J, with 12 bases in between. This CDR3 has 16 amino acids. CDR3 sequence (DNA): TGTGCCAGAAGCTTCGGAGTTTTAAAGAACACCGGGGAGCTGTTTTTT. This codes for CARSFGVLKNTGELFF.

A note on this clonotype: A much larger clone lies one base from this, so it may be a read error. The missing conserved phenylalanine or tryptophan at the end of this CDR3 makes a read error likely. This rearrangement joins TRBV2 to TRBJ2-1; no definite D call. Germline V gene data show CDR1 as SNHLY and CDR2 as FYNNEI. The CDR3 has 13 amino acids. V lost 7 bases and J lost 4, with 11 bases in between. CDR3 sequence: CASKTRIYNEQFL. In DNA, the CDR3 is TGTGCCAGCAAGACCAGAATATACAATGAGCAGTTCCTC.

This clonotype ranks as medium-sized (0.01 to 0.1%). DNA for the CDR3: TGTGCCAGCAGCTATCGGGGCAGACCTCCAAATGAAAAACTGTTTTTT. Its protein is CASSYRGRPPNEKLFF. The J gene is TRBJ1-4, the V gene TRBV5-6; D may be TRBD1 (5 bases). Trimming pared 3 bases from V and 5 bases from J, leaving 17 bases between. The germline V gene encodes CDR1 SGHDT and CDR2 YYEEEE. This CDR3 has 16 residues.

A note on this clonotype: A far larger clone is one nucleotide away, so this likely arose from a read error. V usage is TRBV7-9 and J usage is TRBJ2-3, with a tentative D call TRBD2 (6 bases). CDR1 and CDR2 from the germline V gene are SEHNR and FQNEAQ (reference sequence). There are 13 residues in the CDR3. The CDR3 is CASSSDGGGMQYF. The CDR3 DNA follows: TGTGCTAGCAGCTCGGACGGGGGAGGCATGCAGTATTTT.

Sample share makes this clonotype medium-sized (0.01 to 0.1%). The V call is TRBV2, the J call TRBJ2-5, with 12 bases identical to TRBD2. Germline CDR1 is SNHLY and CDR2 is FYNNEI. V was pared by 7 bases and J by 4 bases, with 4 bases of the junction left unmatched. The CDR3 has 14 amino acids. CDR3 nucleotides: TGTGCCAGCACACTAGCGGGAGGCGGAGAGACCCAGTACTTC. Translation gives CASTLAGGGETQYF.

This clonotype was seen more than once but under ten times. The chain links TRBV19 to TRBJ2-3; D not resolved. The germline V gene encodes CDR1 LNHDA and CDR2 SQIVND (reference sequence). This CDR3 comprises 11 residues. V was trimmed by 4 bases and J by 4 bases, leaving 3 bases between them. In nucleotides, the CDR3 is TGTGCCAGTAGTACAGCAGATACGCAGTATTTT. Translation gives CASSTADTQYF. The whole variable domain, filled in from reference TRBV19 and TRBJ2-3, reads DGGITQSPKYLFRKEGQNVTLSCEQNLNHDAMYWYRQDPGQGLRLIYYSQIVNDFQKGDIAEGYSVSREKKESFPLTVTSAQKNPTAFYLCASSTADTQYFGPGTRLTVL.

This clonotype was found many times. The chain combines TRBV2 with TRBJ2-3; perhaps TRBD1 as D (5 bases). Per the germline V gene, CDR1 is SNHLY and CDR2 is FYNNEI. The length of the CDR3 is 14 residues. Trimming left V 1 base short and J 2 bases short, with 7 bases between. This CDR3 reads CASSEGRATDTQYF. The CDR3, as DNA: TGTGCCAGCAGTGAAGGCAGGGCCACAGATACGCAGTATTTT.

This clonotype turned up a few times. The rearrangement uses TRBV9 and TRBJ2-6; the match to TRBD1 covers 11 bases. Trimming removed 4 bases from V and 0 bases from J; junction bases left unmatched: 9. Germline lookup yields CDR1 SGDLS and CDR2 YYNGEE. The CDR3 covers 19 residues. CDR3: CASSTHPGTGGSGANVLTF. The CDR3 DNA reads TGTGCCAGCAGCACCCACCCCGGGACAGGGGGCTCTGGGGCCAACGTCCTGACTTTC.

The CDR3 nucleotides are TGTGCCAGCAGTCCGGGGGGGCTAGCGGGATTTGATGAGCAGTTCTTC. It specifies CASSPGGLAGFDEQFF. The chain recombines TRBV6-5 with TRBJ2-1; the match to TRBD2 covers 9 bases. The J segment lost 8 bases and the V segment lost 5 bases, leaving 13 bases of the junction unmatched. The CDR3 is made up of 16 amino acids. Germline loops: CDR1 MNHEY, CDR2 SVGAGI.

The V gene is TRBV7-2, the J gene TRBJ1-1; D may be TRBD1 (5 bases). The CDR3 sequence is 14 residues long. The ends were cut back, 7 bases at V and 3 bases at J, with 15 bases in the middle. The V gene's germline CDR1 is SGHTA and CDR2 FQGNSA. The CDR3 protein is CASTPAGSYTEAFF. The DNA of the CDR3 is TGTGCCAGCACCCCGGCAGGGTCGTACACTGAAGCTTTCTTT.

This clonotype was counted at least ten times. Germline and junction disagree at one end, which may indicate a read error. V gene TRBV7-7 combines with J gene TRBJ2-3; 9 bases match TRBD2. The length of the CDR3 is 15 residues. Germline V gives CDR1 SSHAT, CDR2 FNYEAQ (reference sequence). CDR3 in DNA: TGTGCTAGCAGCTCCATGGCGGGGGGGACAGATACGCAGTATTTT. The encoded protein is CASSSMAGGTDTQYF. Drawing the rest from reference TRBV7-7 and TRBJ2-3, the complete variable domain is GAGVSQSPRYKVTKRGQDVTLRCDPISSHATLYWYQQALGQGPEFLTYFNYEAQPDKSGLPSDRFSAERPEGSISTLTIQRTEQRDSAMYRCASSSMAGGTDTQYFGPGTRLTVL.

As concerns this clonotype: A much larger clonotype is one base distant, so this may be a read error. This chain joins TRBV28 and TRBJ2-3; no clear D gene. Per germline, CDR1 MDHEN and CDR2 SYDVKM. V dropped 5 bases and J dropped 10 bases, with 7 bases sitting between them. The CDR3 length is 10 residues. The CDR3 is CASSPLPQYF. CDR3 in DNA: TGTGCCAGCAGTCCCCTCCCGCAGTATTTT.

By its share, this clonotype is medium-sized (0.01 to 0.1%). The J gene is TRBJ1-1, the V gene TRBV28; maybe TRBD1 (5 bases). V dropped 5 bases and J dropped 1 base, with 14 bases sitting between them. This CDR3 has 15 amino acids. Germline CDR1 reads MDHEN; CDR2 reads SYDVKM. The CDR3 is CASSPAGRKNTEAFF. DNA for the CDR3: TGTGCCAGCAGTCCTGCGGGGCGGAAGAACACTGAAGCTTTCTTT.

This clonotype occurred a few times. A far larger clone is one nucleotide away, so this likely arose from a read error. V gene TRBV11-1 combines with J gene TRBJ2-1; 7 bases are a match to TRBD2. V was clipped by 2 bases and J by 8 bases; unmatched bases: 21. The germline gives CDR1 SGHAT, CDR2 FQDESV (reference sequence). CDR3 size: 19 residues. The chain's CDR3 is CASSLRGAGVVVRADEQFF. CDR3 DNA: TGTGCCAGCAGCTTAAGAGGGGCGGGAGTAGTTGTTAGGGCAGATGAGCAGTTCTTC.

This clonotype is medium-sized. DNA of the CDR3: TGTGCCAGCCCGCCTAGCGGGAAACCGTACAATGAGCAGTTCTTC. Amino acid sequence: CASPPSGKPYNEQFF. The chain joins TRBV28 to TRBJ2-1; 9 bases are shared with TRBD2. CDR3 length: 15 residues. The germline CDR1 and CDR2 sequences are MDHEN and SYDVKM. V lost 8 bases to trimming and J lost 4 bases; unmatched junction nucleotides: 9.

This clonotype appeared a single time. The chain joins TRBV5-1 to TRBJ2-2; TRBD1 is a possible D gene (6 bases). CDR1 is SGHRS, CDR2 YFSETQ, per germline. V lost 4 bases and J lost 4, with 14 bases in between. The CDR3 length is 15 residues. The CDR3 reads CASSPGHSGTGELFF. CDR3 DNA sequence: TGCGCCAGCAGCCCGGGACACTCGGGCACCGGGGAGCTGTTTTTT.

This clonotype was observed at least ten times. The chain combines TRBV28 with TRBJ2-7; D unclear. The CDR3 length is 15 residues. V was clipped by 5 bases and J by 9 bases, with 23 bases between them. CDR1 is MDHEN and CDR2 is SYDVKM in the germline V gene. CDR3 amino acids: CASSTNRGQTLRQYF. The CDR3 nucleotides read TGTGCCAGCAGTACGAACCGCGGCCAGACGCTCCGGCAGTACTTC.

Regarding this clonotype: A far larger clone differs by one base, so this is likely a read error. V and J are TRBV30 and TRBJ2-5, with D unclear. The V gene lost 3 bases and the J gene lost 13 bases, with 18 bases spanning the gap. This CDR3 is built from 12 residues. Germline values: CDR1 GTSNPN, CDR2 SVGIG (reference sequence). CDR3 sequence: CAWSPKGRMAYF. In DNA, the CDR3 is TGTGCCTGGAGCCCAAAAGGAAGAATGGCGTACTTC.